This is a list of T cell receptor beta chains from one sample in a study of shared clonotypes between healthy human individuals. The assay was immunoSEQ multiplex PCR, and TCRdb's table has in-frame clones only and misses some. The sample has some 1.4 million clones; roughly 96% are singletons. Sequences were obtained from naive CD4+ T cells sorted from blood. Receptors originate from a man in his thirties or forties in good health. Both conserved end residues are part of each CDR3. A D gene is named only where the DNA matches it firmly. Part of the rows lack a size; the others show once, few, many or a class for expanded clones.

CDR3: CASAPHYEQYF
DNA: TGTGCCAGCGCTCCCCACTACGAGCAGTACTTC
D: NA
size: NA
J: TRBJ2-7
V: TRBV2

CDR3: CASSPYRGDEKLFF
DNA: TGTGCCAGCTCACCATACAGGGGGGACGAAAAACTGTTTTTT
D: TRBD1
size: NA
J: TRBJ1-4
V: TRBV18

CDR3: CASSLGVDGGGYTF
DNA: TGTGCCAGCAGTTTAGGAGTGGACGGGGGCGGCTACACCTTC
D: NA
size: NA
J: TRBJ1-2
V: TRBV28

CDR3: CASSLTGTGANVLTF
DNA: TGTGCCAGCAGCCTTACAGGGACCGGGGCCAACGTCCTGACTTTC
D: NA
size: NA
J: TRBJ2-6
V: TRBV5-6

CDR3: CASAGEGNTEAFF
DNA: TGTGCCAGCGCGGGGGAGGGGAACACTGAAGCTTTCTTT
D: NA
size: NA
J: TRBJ1-1
V: TRBV2

CDR3: CASSSARELFF
DNA: TGTGCCAGCAGTTCCGCCCGGGAGCTGTTTTTT
D: NA
size: NA
J: TRBJ2-2
V: TRBV6-6

CDR3: CASSSTGGLHTGELFF
DNA: TGTGCCAGCAGCTCCACCGGGGGGCTCCACACCGGGGAGCTGTTTTTT
D: NA
size: NA
J: TRBJ2-2
V: TRBV7-2

CDR3: CASRLVPVKSRGNQPQHF
DNA: TGTGCAAGTCGCTTAGTACCCGTCAAATCAAGGGGTAATCAGCCCCAGCATTTT
D: NA
size: NA
J: TRBJ1-5
V: TRBV12-2

CDR3: CASSNDPTGFYGYTF
DNA: TGCGCCAGCAGCAACGACCCGACAGGGTTTTATGGCTACACCTTC
D: TRBD1
size: once
J: TRBJ1-2
V: TRBV5-1

CDR3: CASSKKNLNTEAFF
DNA: TGTGCCAGTTCTAAGAAGAACTTGAACACTGAAGCTTTCTTT
D: NA
size: NA
J: TRBJ1-1
V: TRBV19

CDR3: CASSPPGTRTDTQYF
DNA: TGTGCCAGCAGCCCTCCCGGGACCCGCACAGATACGCAGTATTTT
D: NA
size: NA
J: TRBJ2-3
V: TRBV11-2

CDR3: CASSLPYNEQFF
DNA: TGTGCCAGCAGCTTACCGTACAATGAGCAGTTCTTC
D: NA
size: once
J: TRBJ2-1
V: TRBV7-9

CDR3: CSVAGTSSTDTQYF
DNA: TGCAGCGTTGCAGGGACCTCTAGCACAGATACGCAGTATTTT
D: NA
size: NA
J: TRBJ2-3
V: TRBV29-1

CDR3: CASSLAGSREKLFF
DNA: TGCGCCAGCAGCTTGGCCGGTTCGCGTGAAAAACTGTTTTTT
D: NA
size: NA
J: TRBJ1-4
V: TRBV5-1

CDR3: CASSQMTSGSVYEQYF
DNA: TGTGCCAGCAGCCAGATGACTAGCGGGAGCGTCTACGAGCAGTACTTC
D: TRBD2
size: NA
J: TRBJ2-7
V: TRBV4-2

CDR3: CASSPTGGDRWGSYNEQFF
DNA: TGTGCCAGCAGTCCTACAGGGGGCGATCGATGGGGGTCCTACAATGAGCAGTTCTTC
D: TRBD1
size: NA
J: TRBJ2-1
V: TRBV27

CDR3: CAISESGLAGVGELFF
DNA: TGTGCCATCAGTGAGTCGGGACTAGCGGGAGTCGGGGAGCTGTTTTTT
D: TRBD2
size: NA
J: TRBJ2-2
V: TRBV10-3

CDR3: CASRLRRDTSYEQYF
DNA: TGCGCCAGCAGATTACGCCGGGACACTTCCTACGAGCAGTACTTC
D: NA
size: NA
J: TRBJ2-7
V: TRBV5-1

CDR3: CASSLVTAADGNEQFF
DNA: TGTGCCAGCAGCTTAGTAACAGCTGCTGACGGCAATGAGCAGTTCTTC
D: NA
size: NA
J: TRBJ2-1
V: TRBV7-3

CDR3: CASTHPRQAYGYTF
DNA: TGTGCCAGCACCCACCCTCGACAGGCCTATGGCTACACCTTC
D: NA
size: NA
J: TRBJ1-2
V: TRBV9

CDR3: CASSPNVAGGPYEQYF
DNA: TGCGCCAGCAGCCCAAATGTAGCGGGAGGGCCCTACGAGCAGTACTTC
D: TRBD2
size: once
J: TRBJ2-7
V: TRBV4-3

CDR3: CASSLFYTF
DNA: TGTGCCAGCAGTCTTTTTTACACCTTC
D: NA
size: NA
J: TRBJ1-2
V: TRBV28

CDR3: CAIATGDTQYF
DNA: TGTGCCATCGCCACCGGAGATACGCAGTATTTT
D: NA
size: NA
J: TRBJ2-3
V: TRBV10-3

CDR3: CASSWLPDFTDTQYF
DNA: TGTGCCAGCAGTTGGCTGCCAGATTTCACAGATACGCAGTATTTT
D: NA
size: NA
J: TRBJ2-3
V: TRBV6-5

CDR3: CASSSYGIVTGELFF
DNA: TGTGCCAGCAGCTCTTACGGGATAGTGACCGGGGAGCTGTTTTTT
D: NA
size: NA
J: TRBJ2-2
V: TRBV7-2

CDR3: CASRKTGSNQPQHF
DNA: TGTGCCAGCAGGAAGACAGGGAGCAATCAGCCCCAGCATTTT
D: TRBD1
size: NA
J: TRBJ1-5
V: TRBV28

CDR3: CASSLGTTTDTQYF
DNA: TGCGCCAGCAGCTTGGGGACAACCACAGATACGCAGTATTTT
D: NA
size: NA
J: TRBJ2-3
V: TRBV5-1

CDR3: CASSTPGGYGYTF
DNA: TGTGCCAGTAGTACTCCAGGTGGTTATGGCTACACCTTC
D: NA
size: NA
J: TRBJ1-2
V: TRBV19

CDR3: CASSLARDNEQFF
DNA: TGTGCCAGCAGCTTAGCGAGGGACAATGAGCAGTTCTTC
D: NA
size: NA
J: TRBJ2-1
V: TRBV11-3

CDR3: CASSAAPGEKLFF
DNA: TGTGCCAGCAGCGCGGCGCCCGGTGAAAAACTGTTTTTT
D: NA
size: NA
J: TRBJ1-4
V: TRBV9

CDR3: CASSPGLGYEQYF
DNA: TGTGCCAGCAGCCCGGGACTAGGATACGAGCAGTACTTC
D: TRBD2
size: once
J: TRBJ2-7
V: TRBV7-3

CDR3: CASSAEVSSYNEQFF
DNA: TGTGCCAGCAGCGCGGAGGTCAGCTCCTACAATGAGCAGTTCTTC
D: NA
size: NA
J: TRBJ2-1
V: TRBV9

CDR3: CASSQTFGEETQYF
DNA: TGCGCCAGCAGCCAAACGTTCGGAGAAGAGACCCAGTACTTC
D: NA
size: NA
J: TRBJ2-5
V: TRBV4-3

CDR3: CASKRLNEQFF
DNA: TGTGCCAGCAAACGGCTGAATGAGCAGTTCTTC
D: NA
size: NA
J: TRBJ2-1
V: TRBV27

CDR3: CASSLGGVEHEQYF
DNA: TGTGCCAGCAGCTTGGGCGGCGTGGAGCACGAGCAGTACTTC
D: NA
size: NA
J: TRBJ2-7
V: TRBV6-5

CDR3: CASSLDREETQYF
DNA: TGCGCCAGCAGCTTGGACAGGGAAGAGACCCAGTACTTC
D: NA
size: few
J: TRBJ2-5
V: TRBV5-1

CDR3: CASSPGKVGSLYNEQFF
DNA: TGTGCCAGCAGTCCCGGGAAGGTCGGGAGTCTCTACAATGAGCAGTTCTTC
D: NA
size: NA
J: TRBJ2-1
V: TRBV27

CDR3: CASSPRQLPNYGYTF
DNA: TGTGCCAGCAGTCCCCGACAATTGCCAAACTATGGCTACACCTTC
D: NA
size: NA
J: TRBJ1-2
V: TRBV19

CDR3: CASSLQGRNQPQHF
DNA: TGTGCCAGCAGTCTACAGGGACGCAATCAGCCCCAGCATTTT
D: NA
size: NA
J: TRBJ1-5
V: TRBV6-6

CDR3: CASSPFTGGTGELFF
DNA: TGTGCCAGCAGCCCCTTTACGGGAGGAACCGGGGAGCTGTTTTTT
D: TRBD2
size: NA
J: TRBJ2-2
V: TRBV5-5

CDR3: CSVGRTLGGDYEQYF
DNA: TGCAGCGTTGGCCGGACTCTGGGAGGTGACTACGAGCAGTACTTC
D: NA
size: NA
J: TRBJ2-7
V: TRBV29-1

CDR3: CASSLDGAPNEQFF
DNA: TGCGCCAGCAGCTTGGATGGGGCCCCCAATGAGCAGTTCTTC
D: NA
size: NA
J: TRBJ2-1
V: TRBV5-1

CDR3: CASSRSGLAGGPYEQYF
DNA: TGCGCCAGCAGCCGGTCGGGGCTAGCGGGAGGGCCCTACGAGCAGTACTTC
D: TRBD2
size: once
J: TRBJ2-7
V: TRBV4-1

CDR3: CASSPPGRNTEAFF
DNA: TGTGCCAGCAGTCCTCCGGGCAGGAACACTGAAGCTTTCTTT
D: NA
size: NA
J: TRBJ1-1
V: TRBV28

CDR3: CASGRLAGDEQYF
DNA: TGTGCCAGCGGTCGACTAGCGGGAGACGAGCAGTACTTC
D: TRBD2
size: NA
J: TRBJ2-7
V: TRBV6-5

CDR3: CASSPTGRGIGNTIYF
DNA: TGTGCCAGCTCACCAACGGGACGAGGGATTGGAAACACCATATATTTT
D: NA
size: NA
J: TRBJ1-3
V: TRBV18

CDR3: CASSSPVGPPGAQYF
DNA: TGCGCCAGCAGCAGCCCCGTGGGACCACCAGGGGCCCAGTACTTC
D: NA
size: NA
J: TRBJ2-5
V: TRBV5-1

CDR3: CASSLNPGQEQFF
DNA: TGTGCCAGCAGCTTAAACCCAGGGCAAGAGCAGTTCTTC
D: NA
size: NA
J: TRBJ2-1
V: TRBV11-3

CDR3: CASSSRPSLGLFGELFF
DNA: TGTGCCAGCAGCTCAAGACCCTCTCTCGGGTTGTTCGGGGAGCTGTTTTTT
D: NA
size: NA
J: TRBJ2-2
V: TRBV7-9